This T cell receptor (beta chain) comes out of a study of siplizumab effects on memory and regulatory T cells. For this clone: As yet, its antigen is unknown.

The assay covered some 98,000 TCR templates per sample. The data were produced by immunoSEQ multiplex PCR, yet TCRdb's version contains in-frame clones alone and is incomplete. Found here are around 110,000 clones, about 94% of them singletons; the top ten hold around 1.5%. Findings and limits, study-wide: Under siplizumab, an average roughly 69% of mappable alloreactive CD4+ clones were Treg-derived, compared with around 25% in controls. Proliferating siplizumab-culture Treg suppressive function went unconfirmed.

The sequenced material came from non-Treg CD4+ T cells sorted from blood. This receptor was identified in a human donor in good health.

CDR3 loop: CASSLWTDTQYF. The CDR3 DNA follows: TGTGCCAGCAGCTTGTGGACAGATACGCAGTATTTT. The V gene is TRBV5-4, the J gene TRBJ2-3; unclear D gene. Between the trimmed V and J ends, which lost 1 base and 3 bases, there was a span of 3 bases. Germline V gene lookup returns CDR1 SGHNT and CDR2 YYREEE (reference sequence). The CDR3 loop spans 12 amino acids.